This is a list of T cell receptor beta chains from one sample in a study of regulatory dendritic cells for organ transplantation. The table came from immunoSEQ multiplex PCR; TCRdb's copy has only in-frame clones and leaves some out. Here the sample spans tens of thousands of clones, approximately 80% being singletons. The source material was naive CD4+ T cells from blood. These receptors all stem from a human donor in good health. The CDR3 runs from the conserved cysteine through the conserved F or W. The D gene is left open where the match is weak. A row's size may be missing; if present it is once, few, many or a size class.

clone size: .; J gene: TRBJ2-6; D gene: TRBD2; V gene: TRBV5-1; CDR3 DNA: TGCGCCAGCAGTCCTAGGGCTAGCGGAAACTCTGGGGCCAACGTCCTGACTTTC; CDR3 protein: CASSPRASGNSGANVLTF
clone size: .; J gene: TRBJ2-5; D gene: .; V gene: TRBV6-5; CDR3 DNA: TGTGCCAGCAGTTACGGGGGGGCGCGGGAGACCCAGTACTTC; CDR3 protein: CASSYGGARETQYF
clone size: .; J gene: TRBJ1-6; D gene: TRBD1; V gene: TRBV5-4; CDR3 DNA: TGTGCCAGCAGTTTCGACAGGGTTTTGGGCTCACCCCTCCACTTT; CDR3 protein: CASSFDRVLGSPLHF
clone size: .; J gene: TRBJ2-2; D gene: .; V gene: TRBV4-1; CDR3 DNA: TGCGCCAGCAGCCAAGCCTCCGGGGTCGGGGAGCTGTTTTTT; CDR3 protein: CASSQASGVGELFF
clone size: .; J gene: TRBJ1-4; D gene: .; V gene: TRBV7-2; CDR3 DNA: TGTGCCAGCAGCCAGCAAGGGGGAAGTGAAAAACTGTTTTTT; CDR3 protein: CASSQQGGSEKLFF
clone size: once; J gene: TRBJ2-3; D gene: .; V gene: TRBV5-4; CDR3 DNA: TGTGCCAGCAGCCTTAAGGAAGCGGAGCGCACAGATACGCAGTATTTT; CDR3 protein: CASSLKEAERTDTQYF
clone size: few; J gene: TRBJ2-7; D gene: .; V gene: TRBV28; CDR3 DNA: TGTGCCAGCAGTTTATGGGGGCCCTTGTACGAGCAGTACTTC; CDR3 protein: CASSLWGPLYEQYF
clone size: .; J gene: TRBJ2-1; D gene: TRBD2; V gene: TRBV5-1; CDR3 DNA: TGCGCCAGCAGATGGACTAGCGGGGGGGCATATAATGAGCAGTTCTTC; CDR3 protein: CASRWTSGGAYNEQFF
clone size: .; J gene: TRBJ1-2; D gene: .; V gene: TRBV10-3; CDR3 DNA: TGTGCCATCAGTGATCAACAAGGACCGATACGGAGGGGCTACACCTTC; CDR3 protein: CAISDQQGPIRRGYTF
clone size: .; J gene: TRBJ2-3; D gene: TRBD2; V gene: TRBV27; CDR3 DNA: TGTGCCAGCAGATCACTAGCGGGGGGCAGCACAGATACGCAGTATTTT; CDR3 protein: CASRSLAGGSTDTQYF
clone size: .; J gene: TRBJ2-2; D gene: .; V gene: TRBV28; CDR3 DNA: TGTGCCAGCAGTCTAACAGGGCTGAACACCGGGGAGCTGTTTTTT; CDR3 protein: CASSLTGLNTGELFF
clone size: .; J gene: TRBJ2-3; D gene: TRBD2; V gene: TRBV9; CDR3 DNA: TGTGCCAGCAGCGGGGCGGGGGGCACAGATACGCAGTATTTT; CDR3 protein: CASSGAGGTDTQYF
clone size: .; J gene: TRBJ1-4; D gene: .; V gene: TRBV6-5; CDR3 DNA: TGTGCCAGCAGTTTAGAAACGGGTGGGGAAAAACTGTTTTTT; CDR3 protein: CASSLETGGEKLFF
clone size: .; J gene: TRBJ2-2; D gene: .; V gene: TRBV18; CDR3 DNA: TGTGCCAGCTCACCATTTTCTAGCGAGGTTGCCACCGGGGAGCTGTTTTTT; CDR3 protein: CASSPFSSEVATGELFF
clone size: .; J gene: TRBJ2-1; D gene: TRBD1; V gene: TRBV6-6; CDR3 DNA: TGTGCCAGCAGTTACGCAGGGGGTACATACAATGAGCAGTTCTTC; CDR3 protein: CASSYAGGTYNEQFF
clone size: .; J gene: TRBJ1-6; D gene: .; V gene: TRBV18; CDR3 DNA: TGTGCCAGCTCCCAAAAAGGAGTTTCACCCCTCCACTTT; CDR3 protein: CASSQKGVSPLHF
clone size: .; J gene: TRBJ2-2; D gene: .; V gene: TRBV5-1; CDR3 DNA: TGCGCCAGCAGCCCGCGCCGCGACGGGGAGCTGTTTTTT; CDR3 protein: CASSPRRDGELFF
clone size: .; J gene: TRBJ2-3; D gene: .; V gene: TRBV2; CDR3 DNA: TGTGCCAGCAGAAAAACAGGGATTTCCACAGATACGCAGTATTTT; CDR3 protein: CASRKTGISTDTQYF
clone size: .; J gene: TRBJ1-4; D gene: TRBD1; V gene: TRBV6-1; CDR3 DNA: TGTGCCAGCAGAAGACAGGGGGCAACTAATGAAAAACTGTTTTTT; CDR3 protein: CASRRQGATNEKLFF
clone size: few; J gene: TRBJ1-5; D gene: TRBD1; V gene: TRBV19; CDR3 DNA: TGTGCCACCCGTACAGGGACAGACTATAGCAATCAGCCCCAGCATTTT; CDR3 protein: CATRTGTDYSNQPQHF
clone size: .; J gene: TRBJ2-5; D gene: TRBD1; V gene: TRBV15; CDR3 DNA: TGTGCCACCAGCAGAGTGACAGGGGCGAGGGAGACCCAGTACTTC; CDR3 protein: CATSRVTGARETQYF
clone size: .; J gene: TRBJ2-1; D gene: TRBD1; V gene: TRBV13; CDR3 DNA: TGTGCCAGCAGCCTTACCGGGACAGGGTGGGATGAGCAGTTCTTC; CDR3 protein: CASSLTGTGWDEQFF
clone size: .; J gene: TRBJ2-5; D gene: .; V gene: TRBV19; CDR3 DNA: TGTGCCAGTAGTACCGCTCAGGGGCCCGTGGGGACCCAGTACTTC; CDR3 protein: CASSTAQGPVGTQYF
clone size: .; J gene: TRBJ2-3; D gene: TRBD1; V gene: TRBV5-1; CDR3 DNA: TGCGCCAGCAGATATATACGGACAGGGCTAACAGATACGCAGTATTTT; CDR3 protein: CASRYIRTGLTDTQYF
clone size: .; J gene: TRBJ1-2; D gene: TRBD1; V gene: TRBV18; CDR3 DNA: TGTGCCAGCTCAGTGGGACAGGGGGCCAATGGCTACACCTTC; CDR3 protein: CASSVGQGANGYTF
clone size: once; J gene: TRBJ1-5; D gene: .; V gene: TRBV12-5; CDR3 DNA: TGTGCTAGCCGGGATAGCAATCAGCCCCAGCATTTT; CDR3 protein: CASRDSNQPQHF
clone size: .; J gene: TRBJ2-5; D gene: .; V gene: TRBV7-8; CDR3 DNA: TGTGCCAGCAGCTTAAGCGTTGTAGAGACCCAGTACTTC; CDR3 protein: CASSLSVVETQYF
clone size: .; J gene: TRBJ2-5; D gene: TRBD2; V gene: TRBV5-1; CDR3 DNA: TGCGCCAGCAGCCCACTAGCGGGGGACGTCAAAGGGACCCAGTACTTC; CDR3 protein: CASSPLAGDVKGTQYF